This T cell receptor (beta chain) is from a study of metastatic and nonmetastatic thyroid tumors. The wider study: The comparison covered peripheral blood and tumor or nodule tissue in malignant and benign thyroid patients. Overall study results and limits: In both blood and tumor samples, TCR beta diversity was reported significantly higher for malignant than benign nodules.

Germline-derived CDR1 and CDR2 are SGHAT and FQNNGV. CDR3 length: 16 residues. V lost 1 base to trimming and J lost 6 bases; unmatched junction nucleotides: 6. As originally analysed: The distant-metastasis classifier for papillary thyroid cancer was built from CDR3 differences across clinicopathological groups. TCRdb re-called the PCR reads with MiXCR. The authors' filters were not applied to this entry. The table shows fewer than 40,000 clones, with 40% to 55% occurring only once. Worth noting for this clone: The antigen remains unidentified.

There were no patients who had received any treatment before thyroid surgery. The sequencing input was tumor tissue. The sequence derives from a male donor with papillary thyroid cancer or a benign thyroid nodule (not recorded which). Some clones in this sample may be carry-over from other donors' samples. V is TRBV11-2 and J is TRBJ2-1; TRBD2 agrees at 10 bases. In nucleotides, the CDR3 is TGTGCCAGCAGCTTAGTTGGACTAGCGGCCGTCAATGAGCAGTTCTTC. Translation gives CASSLVGLAAVNEQFF.